The following is a T cell receptor (beta chain) sequence with its context. These data come from a study of blood T cell repertoires in COVID-19. Study details: Material from acute and convalescent COVID-19 was sourced from the United States, Italy and Spain. PBMCs, B-cell-depleted T cells, or T cells were the source of the cDNA or gDNA that made up the material.

Per the study methods: Nucleated cell number was recorded as an estimate derived from reference gene primer amplification. TCRdb keeps only in-frame clones here, not all; method: immunoSEQ multiplex PCR. That table gives V, J and clone size, and the DNA gave D and trimming. In the table there are 210,000 or so clones, 89% of which are singletons. The CDR3 runs to 14 residues. Trimming stripped 7 bases from V and 1 base from J, with 13 bases between. The germline gives CDR1 SNHLY, CDR2 FYNNEI. Sequencing used peripheral blood. The gene calls are TRBV2 and TRBJ1-2; unclear D gene. The clonotype originates from a woman between 40 and 50 years old with acute or convalescent COVID-19. CDR3 loop: CASNLETGNYGYTF. CDR3 bases: TGTGCCAGCAACTTAGAGACGGGTAACTATGGCTACACCTTC.